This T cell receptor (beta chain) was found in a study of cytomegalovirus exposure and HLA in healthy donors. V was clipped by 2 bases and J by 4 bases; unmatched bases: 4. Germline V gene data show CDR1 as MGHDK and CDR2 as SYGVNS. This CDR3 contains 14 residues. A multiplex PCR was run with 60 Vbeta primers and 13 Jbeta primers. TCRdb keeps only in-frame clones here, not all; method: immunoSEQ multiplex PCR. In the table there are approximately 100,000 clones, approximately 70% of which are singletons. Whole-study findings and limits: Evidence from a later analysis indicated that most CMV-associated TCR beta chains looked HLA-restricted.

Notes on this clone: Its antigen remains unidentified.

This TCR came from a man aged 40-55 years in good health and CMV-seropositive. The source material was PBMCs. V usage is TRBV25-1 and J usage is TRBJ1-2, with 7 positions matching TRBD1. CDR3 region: CASSERTGSYGYTF. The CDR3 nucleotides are TGTGCCAGCAGTGAAAGGACAGGTTCCTATGGCTACACCTTC.